The table lists the clone carrying this T cell receptor beta chain with a few counts. The antigen is unknown. The entry originates in a study of T-cell memory formation after mild COVID-19. Study background: TCR clusters showed largely donor specificity. Study-level results: Most CD4+ clones that shrank were in CM and EM, while CD8+ ones turned up in EMRA. A balance of CD4 and CD8 characterized clones contracting day 15 to 85, whereas later expanders leaned CD4+.

Using constant-segment primers, 5'RACE produced TCR alpha and TCR beta cDNA libraries carrying sample barcodes and UMIs. One entry per CDR3 protein, called by TCRdb with MiXCR from the 5' RACE reads. Of about 320,000 distinct CDR3 sequences listed, roughly an eighth were seen once; the top ten hold around 23%. CDR1 is SGHVS and CDR2 is FNYEAQ in the germline V gene. Trimming shortened V by 1 base and J by 4 bases, and 19 bases separated the two germline ends. The CDR3 contains 17 residues. This TCR came from a man younger than 35 who had mild COVID-19 (a few samples of this study predate the infection). Cell type and time point are not known. V is TRBV7-6 and J is TRBJ1-2; possibly TRBD1 for D (5 bases). Source material: PBMCs or a T cell subset sorted from them (not recorded which). The CDR3 sequence is CASSLDPARERFYGYTF. In DNA form, the CDR3 reads TGTGCCAGCAGCTTAGACCCCGCCAGGGAAAGATTCTATGGCTACACCTTC.